This TCR beta chain was identified in a study of breast tumors, draining lymph nodes, adjacent tissues. Study-wide results and caveats: Tumor TCR diversity was below lymph nodes but above nontumor tissue. Luminal-like breast cancer showed significantly higher tumor–nontumor repertoire similarity than basal-like. That most tumor T cells come from lymph nodes remained unproven. The data were judged consistent with most tumor T cells coming from lymph node and expanding in tumor.

By sample fraction, this clonotype is medium-sized. As yet, its antigen is unknown. The CDR3 length is 13 residues. V dropped 9 bases and J dropped 5; count of bases not matched to a gene: 8. Germline V gives CDR1 MRHNA, CDR2 SNTAGT. TCRdb passed the multiplex PCR reads through MiXCR, listing each CDR3 protein once. Of about 24,000 distinct CDR3 sequences in the sample, approximately 75% were seen once. The sample taken for sequencing was tumor-adjacent breast tissue. V and J are TRBV6-4 and TRBJ2-7; TRBD1 aligns across 9 bases. This clonotype was sampled from a female donor with breast cancer. Some clones in this sample may be carry-over from other donors' samples. The CDR3 bases are TGTGCCAGAGGACAGGGGAAGATTGACGAGCAGTACTTC. The encoded protein is CARGQGKIDEQYF.